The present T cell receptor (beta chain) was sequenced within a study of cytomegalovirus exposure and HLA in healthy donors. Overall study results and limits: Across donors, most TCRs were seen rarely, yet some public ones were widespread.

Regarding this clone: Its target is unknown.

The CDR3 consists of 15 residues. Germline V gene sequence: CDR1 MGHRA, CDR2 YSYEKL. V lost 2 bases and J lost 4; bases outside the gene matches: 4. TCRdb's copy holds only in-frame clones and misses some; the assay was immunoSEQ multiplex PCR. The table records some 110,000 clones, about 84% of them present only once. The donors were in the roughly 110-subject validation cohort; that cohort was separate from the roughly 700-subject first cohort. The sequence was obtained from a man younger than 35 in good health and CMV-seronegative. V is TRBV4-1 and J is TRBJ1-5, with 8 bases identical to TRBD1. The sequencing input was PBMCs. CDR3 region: CASSQSTGGNQPQHF. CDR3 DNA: TGCGCCAGCAGCCAATCCACAGGGGGGAATCAGCCCCAGCATTTT.